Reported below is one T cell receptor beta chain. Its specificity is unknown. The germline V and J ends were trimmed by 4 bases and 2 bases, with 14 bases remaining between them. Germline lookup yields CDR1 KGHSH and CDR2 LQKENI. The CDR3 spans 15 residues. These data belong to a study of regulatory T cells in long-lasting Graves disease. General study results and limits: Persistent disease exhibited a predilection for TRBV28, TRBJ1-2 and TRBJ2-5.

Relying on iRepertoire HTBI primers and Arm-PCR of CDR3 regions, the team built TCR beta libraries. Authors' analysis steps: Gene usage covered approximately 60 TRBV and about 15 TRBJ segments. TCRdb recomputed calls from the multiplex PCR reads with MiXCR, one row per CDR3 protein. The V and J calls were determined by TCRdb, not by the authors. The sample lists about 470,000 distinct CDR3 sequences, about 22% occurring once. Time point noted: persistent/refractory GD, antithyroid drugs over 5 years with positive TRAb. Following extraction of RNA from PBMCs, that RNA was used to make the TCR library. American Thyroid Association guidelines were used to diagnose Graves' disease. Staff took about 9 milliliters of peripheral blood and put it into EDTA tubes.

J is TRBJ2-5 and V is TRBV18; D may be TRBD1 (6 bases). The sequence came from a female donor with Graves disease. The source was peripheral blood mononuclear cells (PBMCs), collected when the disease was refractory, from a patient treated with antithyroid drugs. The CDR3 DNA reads TGTGCCAGCTCACTGGACAGAAACTTACAAGAGACCCAGTACTTC. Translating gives CASSLDRNLQETQYF.